The 22 T cell receptor beta chains reported below all come from one sample, sequenced in a study of identical twins. TCRdb redid the calling of the 5' RACE reads with MiXCR, one entry per CDR3 protein. Of fewer than 500,000 distinct CDR3 sequences in the sample, 20% to 25% were seen once. Another study also made use of these data, one on T cells expressing NK-cell markers.

Sample: CD4+ T cells sorted from blood. The receptor source for this set is a woman aged 18 to 35 in good health.

This clonotype occurred a few times. The J gene is TRBJ1-2, the V gene TRBV28, with D tentatively TRBD1 (5 bases). Trimming removed 2 bases at V and 3 bases at J, with 19 bases between. This CDR3 comprises 17 residues. Germline CDR1 and CDR2: MDHEN and SYDVKM. The DNA of the CDR3 is TGTGCCAGCAGTTTAAAGCAGGGACCCCTGGTTGACTATGGCTACACCTTC. Its protein product is CASSLKQGPLVDYGYTF.

The genes are TRBV28 and TRBJ2-3; 8 bases map to TRBD2. After removal of 7 bases from V and 2 bases from J, the junction contained 8 bases not matched to a gene. Germline assignment: CDR1 MDHEN and CDR2 SYDVKM. CDR3 length: 15 amino acids. For the CDR3, the DNA is TGTGCCAGCATGGAACGGGGGGGGGCCACAGATACGCAGTATTTT. Amino acids: CASMERGGATDTQYF.

The CDR3 DNA is TGTGCCAGCAGCCAAGCTAGCGATTCAGAGACCCAGTACTTC. Its translation is CASSQASDSETQYF. The rearrangement joins TRBV3-1 to TRBJ2-5, with D perhaps matching TRBD2 (6 bases). CDR3 length: 14 residues. Germline V gives CDR1 LGHDT, CDR2 YNNKEL (reference sequence). The V end was cut by 1 base, the J end by 4 bases, with 10 bases between.

V and J are TRBV29-1 and TRBJ1-1; no clear D. Germline CDR1 and CDR2: SQVTM and ANQGSEA. This CDR3 spans 9 amino acids. The V end was cut by 7 bases, the J end by 6 bases, with 6 bases between. The CDR3 DNA reads TGCAGCGACATGGCTGAAGCTTTCTTT. Translating it yields CSDMAEAFF.

The chain employs TRBV7-2 and TRBJ2-1, with D possibly being TRBD1 (6 bases). The ends were cut back, 5 bases at V and 7 bases at J, with 12 bases in the middle. This CDR3 contains 13 residues. The germline gives CDR1 SGHTA, CDR2 FQGNSA. The CDR3 sequence is CASSLIQGNEQFF. DNA of the CDR3: TGTGCCAGCAGCCTTATACAGGGAAATGAGCAGTTCTTC.

The chain joins TRBV7-9 to TRBJ2-3, with 8 bases fitting TRBD2. The V and J ends lost 3 bases and 4 bases, in that order; junction bases with no gene match: 6. The CDR3 is 15 residues long. The germline CDR1 and CDR2 sequences are SEHNR and FQNEAQ (reference sequence). CDR3 bases: TGTGCCAGCAGCTTCTGGCGGGGGGAAGCAGATACGCAGTATTTT. Amino acids: CASSFWRGEADTQYF.

This chain uses TRBV4-3 with TRBJ2-1, with TRBD2 matching over 9 bases. Germline V gives CDR1 LGHNA, CDR2 YSLEER. The V segment lost 0 bases and the J segment 9 bases; nucleotides outside the gene matches: 6. The length of the CDR3 is 15 residues. CDR3: CASSQEAGGLGEQFF. In DNA, the CDR3 is TGCGCCAGCAGCCAAGAGGCGGGAGGGCTAGGTGAGCAGTTCTTC.

The chain joins TRBV12-3 or TRBV12-4 to TRBJ2-3; 13 nucleotides agree with TRBD2. Unmatched junction bases numbered 6, after V lost 6 bases and J lost 6 bases. This CDR3 has 15 residues. CDR3 amino acids: CASRLAGGALDTQYF. CDR3 DNA sequence: TGTGCCAGCAGACTAGCGGGGGGGGCCTTGGATACGCAGTATTTT.

In this sample, this clonotype turned up a few times. V usage is TRBV6-1 and J usage is TRBJ1-2; 7 bases are a match to TRBD1. Germline V gene sequence: CDR1 MNHNS, CDR2 SASEGT. The CDR3 contains 15 residues. V shed 6 bases, J shed 0 bases, and the junction held 7 bases outside the gene matches. The DNA of the CDR3 is TGTGCCAGCAGCGGAACAGGGGTTTCTAACTATGGCTACACCTTC. Translation gives CASSGTGVSNYGYTF.

The chain uses TRBV30 and TRBJ2-4; the D gene is possibly TRBD2 (6 bases). Trimming pared 3 bases from V and 0 bases from J, leaving 15 bases between. The CDR3 is made up of 16 amino acids. Looked up from germline, CDR1 is GTSNPN and CDR2 is SVGIG (reference sequence). This chain's CDR3 is CAWRGTPILAKNIQYF. Written as DNA, the CDR3 is TGTGCCTGGAGGGGGACTCCGATTCTAGCCAAAAACATTCAGTACTTC.

This clonotype has just a few counts. The chain uses TRBV7-9 and TRBJ2-7, with 12 bases that match TRBD2. In germline, CDR1 is SEHNR, CDR2 FQNEAQ (reference sequence). V lost 2 bases and J lost 3; bases outside the gene matches: 5. The CDR3 has 16 amino acids. The CDR3 region is CASSLRRLAGDYEQYF. CDR3 DNA sequence: TGTGCCAGCAGCTTAAGACGACTAGCGGGAGACTACGAGCAGTACTTC.

V usage is TRBV5-1 and J usage is TRBJ1-3; D is possibly TRBD1 (5 bases). V dropped 0 bases and J dropped 0 bases, with 16 bases sitting between them. CDR1 is SGHRS, CDR2 YFSETQ, per germline. This CDR3 spans 18 amino acids. CDR3 nucleotides: TGCGCCAGCAGCTTGGAAATCGGGGGTCTAAGCTCTGGAAACACCATATATTTT. It specifies CASSLEIGGLSSGNTIYF.

The rearrangement uses TRBV12-3 or TRBV12-4 and TRBJ1-2; 7 positions match TRBD1. CDR3 length: 13 residues. Germline trimming cut 7 bases from V and 4 bases from J; bases unmatched to any gene: 6. The CDR3 DNA reads as TGTGCCAGCACTAACAGGGGTGGCTATGGCTACACCTTC. Encoded protein: CASTNRGGYGYTF.

V gene TRBV7-3 combines with J gene TRBJ1-6; TRBD1 agrees at 7 bases. This CDR3 has 15 residues. Germline CDR1 and CDR2: SGHTA and FQGTGA. J gave up 7 bases and V 1 base, and 4 bases lay outside the gene matches. CDR3 amino acids: CASSLRGTENSPLHF. CDR3 nucleotides: TGTGCCAGCAGCTTAAGAGGGACAGAAAATTCACCCCTCCACTTT.

The chain combines TRBV3-1 with TRBJ2-1; 10 bases agree with TRBD2. Germline CDR1 is LGHDT and CDR2 is YNNKEL (reference sequence). CDR3 length: 17 amino acids. The junction had 8 bases not matched to a gene; V was cut back by 0 bases and J by 6 bases. CDR3 sequence: CASSQDLPAGGLNEQFF. CDR3 nucleotide sequence: TGTGCCAGCAGCCAAGATTTGCCAGCGGGAGGGCTCAATGAGCAGTTCTTC.

The V and J genes are TRBV9 and TRBJ2-7; 7 nucleotides align to TRBD2. Germline V gene sequence: CDR1 SGDLS, CDR2 YYNGEE. CDR3 length equals 15 residues. The V segment lost 0 bases and the J segment 8 bases; nucleotides outside the gene matches: 11. CDR3 region: CASSVGLRENWKQYF. DNA for the CDR3: TGTGCCAGCAGCGTAGGCCTGCGGGAGAATTGGAAGCAGTACTTC.

This clonotype showed up just a few times. The CDR3 loop reads CASSEAETGELFF. Written as DNA, the CDR3 is TGCGCCAGCAGTGAGGCAGAAACCGGGGAGCTGTTTTTT. The chain links TRBV10-1 to TRBJ2-2; D is uncertain. CDR3 length: 13 amino acids. In germline, CDR1 is WNHNN, CDR2 SYGVQD (reference sequence). Trimming shortened V by 2 bases and J by 5 bases, and 6 bases separated the two germline ends.

This rearrangement joins TRBV27 to TRBJ1-5, with TRBD1 as a possible D gene (5 bases). V was trimmed by 9 bases and J by 3 bases, leaving 18 bases between them. From germline, CDR1 is MNHEY and CDR2 SMNVEV (reference sequence). The CDR3 spans 15 residues. CDR3 nucleotides: TGTGCCAGGCGAAACTCTGACAGCCTCAATCAGCCCCAGCATTTT. Protein: CARRNSDSLNQPQHF.

The chain carries TRBV9 and TRBJ2-7, with D tentatively TRBD1 (6 bases). CDR1 is SGDLS, CDR2 YYNGEE, per germline. The ends were cut back, 5 bases at V and 0 bases at J, with 15 bases in the middle. The CDR3 is 15 amino acids. The CDR3 loop reads CASSTGYFTSYEQYF. CDR3 nucleotides: TGTGCCAGCAGTACAGGGTACTTCACCTCCTACGAGCAGTACTTC.

A few counts support this clonotype. V and J are TRBV10-3 and TRBJ2-3; unclear D gene. The CDR3 is 12 residues long. In germline, CDR1 is ENHRY, CDR2 SYGVKD. Trimming stripped 4 bases from V and 5 bases from J, with 7 bases between. Here the CDR3 reads CAISGQGDTQYF. In DNA form, the CDR3 reads TGTGCCATCAGTGGGCAAGGAGATACGCAGTATTTT.

This clonotype has just a few counts. The CDR3 here is CASFRDAGTSGRGTYNEQFF. The DNA of the CDR3 is TGTGCCAGCTTCCGGGACGCCGGGACTAGCGGGAGAGGTACCTACAATGAGCAGTTCTTC. The rearrangement joins TRBV12-3 or TRBV12-4 to TRBJ2-1, with TRBD2 identical over 14 bases. The CDR3 totals 20 residues. The trim removed 8 bases at V and 2 bases at J, leaving 17 bases unmatched.

This clonotype was picked up a small number of times. The chain combines TRBV10-3 with TRBJ1-2; 8 bases line up with TRBD1. J gave up 3 bases and V 3 bases, and 6 bases lay outside the gene matches. The CDR3 is made up of 15 amino acids. Germline CDR1 reads ENHRY; CDR2 reads SYGVKD. In nucleotides, the CDR3 is TGTGCCATCAGTGAACTACAGGGGGACGACTATGGCTACACCTTC. Residues: CAISELQGDDYGYTF.